Below, 8 T cell receptor beta chains from the same sample are listed, as sequenced in a study of cytomegalovirus exposure and HLA in healthy donors. The PCR ran on 60 Vbeta and 13 Jbeta primers. Sequencing was performed with immunoSEQ multiplex PCR; in TCRdb, only in-frame clones are kept and a portion is missing. Found here are some 180,000 clones, approximately 84% of them singletons; the top ten hold 1.4%. Sample: PBMCs. These receptors originate from a girl aged 10 to 17 in good health and CMV-seropositive.

J is TRBJ2-5 and V is TRBV5-4, with D unresolved. Germline V CDR1 and CDR2: SGHNT, YYREEE (reference sequence). The CDR3 is 14 residues long. V was pared by 4 bases and J by 0 bases, with 10 bases between. CDR3 region: CASSPTRYQETQYF. CDR3 bases: TGTGCCAGCAGCCCCACGAGATACCAAGAGACCCAGTACTTC.

The chain links TRBV27 to TRBJ2-7; TRBD1 matches at 9 bases. CDR3 length: 16 residues. The germline CDR1 and CDR2 sequences are MNHEY and SMNVEV (reference sequence). J gave up 3 bases and V 6 bases, and 12 bases lay outside the gene matches. The DNA of the CDR3 is TGTGCCAGCAGCCGGCTGCCCGGGGGACAGGGCTACGAGCAGTACTTC. It codes for CASSRLPGGQGYEQYF.

CDR3 DNA sequence: TGTGCCTGGAGTGTAGCTCTTATAGAGACCCAGTACTTC. This gives the protein CAWSVALIETQYF. V gene TRBV30 combines with J gene TRBJ2-5, with D unresolved. The CDR3 contains 13 residues. Germline V CDR1 and CDR2: GTSNPN, SVGIG (reference sequence). The V and J ends lost 0 bases and 4 bases respectively, with 9 bases between them.

The DNA of the CDR3 is TGTGCCAGCAGTGAAAGGACAGGGGGTAATGAAAAACTGTTTTTT. This translates into CASSERTGGNEKLFF. This chain links TRBV6-1 with TRBJ1-4; 10 bases agree with TRBD1. Per the germline V gene, CDR1 is MNHNS and CDR2 is SASEGT. V trimming: 2 bases; J trimming: 4 bases; junction bases outside the gene matches: 1. This CDR3 spans 15 amino acids.

The CDR3 nucleotides read TGTGCCATCAGTGAGTCGACTCGGGGTGATCAGCCCCAGCATTTT. This encodes CAISESTRGDQPQHF. V usage is TRBV10-3 and J usage is TRBJ1-5; D is uncertain. V was trimmed by 0 bases and J by 5 bases, leaving 11 bases between them. The CDR3 is 15 residues long. CDR1 is ENHRY, CDR2 SYGVKD, per germline.

This sequence joins TRBV7-9 and TRBJ2-1; 15 nucleotides agree with TRBD2. Germline CDR1 and CDR2: SEHNR and FQNEAQ (reference sequence). The CDR3 extends over 19 amino acids. J gave up 0 bases and V 5 bases, and 8 bases lay outside the gene matches. This CDR3 reads CASSETGTSGRSSYNEQFF. The CDR3 coding sequence is TGTGCCAGCAGCGAAACCGGGACTAGCGGGAGGAGCTCCTACAATGAGCAGTTCTTC.

This clone was found once. The chain is built from TRBV14 and TRBJ2-7, with 12 bases lining up with TRBD1. This CDR3 spans 16 amino acids. CDR1 SGHDN and CDR2 FVKESK come from the germline V gene. J lost 6 bases, V lost 4 bases, and 10 bases had no gene match. The CDR3 sequence: CASSRFPGQGAFEQYF. The CDR3 DNA follows: TGTGCCAGCAGCCGCTTCCCGGGACAGGGGGCATTCGAGCAGTACTTC.

V is TRBV7-6 and J is TRBJ2-5; TRBD2 matches at 8 bases. The germline gives CDR1 SGHVS, CDR2 FNYEAQ. Trimming removed 3 bases from V and 4 bases from J; junction bases left unmatched: 7. The CDR3 sequence is 15 residues long. The DNA of the CDR3 is TGTGCCAGCAGCTTTAGTGTGCTAGCGGGAGAGACCCAGTACTTC. This translates into CASSFSVLAGETQYF.